Sequencing of this T cell receptor (beta chain) was carried out in a study of cytomegalovirus exposure and HLA in healthy donors. The overall study: The 100 to 150 validation repertoires used the same platform as the approximately 670 first-cohort repertoires, a later analysis reported. Study-wide results and limits: The study labeled 164 TCR beta chains cytomegalovirus-associated. Many donors carried some public TCRs, although rarity characterized most TCR sequences. According to a subsequent analysis, TCR clusters identified in the first cohort showed a tendency to co-occur across the 100 to 150 validation repertoires.

Concerning this clone: Its antigen remains unidentified.

The germline V gene encodes CDR1 MNHEY and CDR2 SVGAGI. CDR3 length: 14 residues. Deletions cut 6 bases from V and 0 bases from J, with 10 bases between. Generated by immunoSEQ multiplex PCR, the TCRdb table keeps only in-frame clones and is missing some. The sample carries around 140,000 clones, roughly nine tenths recorded once. The V gene is TRBV6-5, the J gene TRBJ2-3; D might be TRBD2 (5 bases). This clonotype originated in a woman under 30 in good health and CMV-seronegative. Sequenced: PBMCs. CDR3 region: CASRQLGSTDTQYF. CDR3 nucleotides: TGTGCCAGCAGGCAACTAGGGAGCACAGATACGCAGTATTTT.